The rows below give T cell receptor beta chains drawn from one sample of a study of regulatory T cells in long-lasting Graves disease. A single record per CDR3 protein comes from TCRdb applying MiXCR to the multiplex PCR reads. This table has just over 600,000 distinct CDR3 sequences, under 20% appearing once. The sample also formed part of further work on T cells in Graves' hyperthyroidism and ophthalmopathy.

Sequencing used peripheral blood mononuclear cells (PBMCs), obtained at new diagnosis, from a patient treated with antithyroid drugs. The receptors were sampled from a woman aged 25 to 39 with Graves disease. The CDR3 runs from the conserved cysteine through the conserved F or W. The D gene is left open where the match is weak. Not all rows give a size; the values are once, few, many and, for expanded clones, a class.

J	size	D	V	CDR3	DNA
TRBJ1-5	few	.	TRBV20-1	CSALGQLNQPQHF	TGCAGTGCCCTTGGACAGCTTAATCAGCCCCAGCATTTT
TRBJ2-7	.	.	TRBV20-1	CSATARRAVTVEQYF	TGCAGTGCTACCGCCCGGCGGGCAGTAACCGTCGAGCAGTACTTC
TRBJ1-3	.	.	TRBV30	CAWKQAPSGNTIYF	TGTGCCTGGAAACAGGCCCCGTCTGGAAACACCATATATTTT
TRBJ2-7	many	TRBD2	TRBV6-1	CASSNSGRFTYEQYF	TGTGCCAGCAGTAACAGCGGGAGGTTTACCTACGAGCAGTACTTC
TRBJ2-7	few	.	TRBV7-7	CASSLADSHEQYF	TGTGCTAGCAGCTTAGCGGATAGCCACGAGCAGTACTTC
TRBJ2-3	.	TRBD2	TRBV30	CAWTREGTDTQYF	TGTGCCTGGACCAGGGAGGGGACAGATACGCAGTATTTT
TRBJ2-3	few	.	TRBV30	CAWSAGVTDTQYF	TGTGCCTGGAGTGCGGGGGTCACAGATACGCAGTATTTT
TRBJ2-5	.	.	TRBV6-1	CATSPWIGAAKWAQYF	TGTGCCACCAGTCCCTGGATCGGAGCGGCCAAGTGGGCCCAGTACTTC
TRBJ1-1	many	.	TRBV10-3	CAISGTENTEAFF	TGTGCCATCAGTGGGACAGAAAACACTGAAGCTTTCTTT
TRBJ1-1	.	.	TRBV6-5	CASSYTPGTRRNTEAFF	TGTGCCAGCAGTTACACTCCCGGGACACGGAGAAACACTGAAGCTTTCTTT
TRBJ2-5	many	.	TRBV12-3/TRBV12-4	CASSLGGPGIKTQYF	TGTGCCAGCAGTTTAGGGGGCCCGGGCATCAAGACCCAGTACTTC
TRBJ1-2	many	.	TRBV2	CASEKGYTF	TGTGCCAGCGAAAAAGGCTACACCTTC
TRBJ2-5	.	.	TRBV3-1	CASSAVGSVGTQYF	TGTGCCAGCAGCGCAGTGGGCTCCGTCGGGACCCAGTACTTC
TRBJ2-1	.	.	TRBV7-2	CASSSYASDYNEQFF	TGTGCCAGCAGCTCGTACGCTTCTGACTACAATGAGCAGTTCTTC
TRBJ2-1	.	TRBD1	TRBV20-1	CSASGQGAVIEQFF	TGCAGTGCCTCGGGACAGGGTGCCGTAATTGAGCAGTTCTTC
TRBJ2-1	few	TRBD2	TRBV7-3	CASSLGGSLSEQFF	TGTGCCAGCAGCTTAGGCGGGAGCCTTTCCGAGCAGTTCTTC
TRBJ2-1	many	.	TRBV9	CASSVGIVGSEQFF	TGTGCCAGCAGCGTAGGAATCGTTGGTTCAGAGCAGTTCTTC
TRBJ2-4	few	.	TRBV14	CASSQGLERTIQYF	TGTGCCAGCAGCCAAGGCCTAGAGAGAACCATTCAGTACTTC
TRBJ2-2	.	.	TRBV19	CASSIDPGRLFF	TGTGCCAGTAGTATAGATCCAGGGCGGCTGTTTTTT
TRBJ2-1	many	.	TRBV5-1	CASGQENLKGNEQFF	TGCGCCAGCGGACAAGAGAATCTGAAGGGAAATGAGCAGTTCTTC
TRBJ2-5	.	.	TRBV7-9	CASTLIMTRLNEQYF	TGTGCCAGCACTTTAATAATGACTAGACTCAATGAGCAGTACTTC
TRBJ2-1	few	.	TRBV20-1	CSGWTGRPPYNEQFF	TGCAGTGGATGGACTGGGCGACCCCCCTACAATGAGCAGTTCTTC
TRBJ2-1	few	TRBD1	TRBV20-1	CSARRTGGADEQFF	TGCAGTGCTAGAAGGACAGGGGGTGCGGATGAGCAGTTCTTC
TRBJ1-3	.	.	TRBV2	CASSENNTIYF	TGTGCCAGCAGTGAGAATAACACCATATATTTT
TRBJ2-3	few	TRBD2	TRBV5-1	CASSLGLLLDTQYF	TGCGCCAGCAGCCTGGGACTACTATTAGATACGCAGTATTTT
TRBJ2-2	.	.	TRBV28	CASSLLVRVNTGELFF	TGTGCCAGCAGTTTGTTGGTGCGAGTGAATACCGGGGAGCTGTTTTTT
TRBJ2-5	.	.	TRBV18	CASRQPPQETQYF	TGTGCCAGCCGACAACCACCTCAAGAGACCCAGTACTTC
TRBJ1-5	.	.	TRBV19	CASKETDAYSQPQHF	TGTGCCAGTAAAGAGACCGACGCTTATTCTCAGCCCCAGCATTTT
TRBJ1-5	few	.	TRBV20-1	CSARDGAFNQPQHF	TGCAGTGCTAGAGATGGGGCCTTCAATCAGCCCCAGCATTTT
TRBJ2-2	few	TRBD2	TRBV7-8	CASSSAGVAGELFF	TGTGCCAGCAGCTCGGCGGGAGTAGCCGGGGAGCTGTTTTTT
TRBJ2-4	many	.	TRBV28	CASSTGSRNIQYF	TGTGCCAGCAGTACAGGGTCACGGAACATTCAGTACTTC